This T cell receptor beta chain was identified during a study of cytomegalovirus exposure and HLA in healthy donors. To note about this clone: Its target is unknown.

Notes on the study in general: Reports state that TCR beta sequences accurately predicted most subjects' HLA-A and HLA-B alleles. Listed as cytomegalovirus-associated were over 150 TCR beta chains.

The PCR had 60 Vbeta and 13 Jbeta primers. Sequencing used immunoSEQ multiplex PCR; TCRdb keeps in-frame clones, though not all of them. Counted here are around 100,000 clones, approximately 72% occurring once; the ten biggest clones make up 2.5% to 4%. Germline CDR1 is SGHTA and CDR2 is FQGNSA. V lost 1 base, J lost 3 bases, and 6 bases stayed unmatched. The length of the CDR3 is 16 residues. This rearrangement joins TRBV7-2 to TRBJ1-2; TRBD1 agrees at 9 bases. The sequencing input was PBMCs. This sequence originates from a woman between 50 and 59 years old in good health and CMV-seronegative. The CDR3 here is CASSLEDRGADYGYTF. Here the CDR3 DNA reads TGTGCCAGCAGCTTAGAAGACAGGGGGGCAGACTATGGCTACACCTTC.